This is a list of T cell receptor beta chains from one sample in a study of blood T cells in healthy people across ages. TCRdb recomputed calls from the 5' RACE reads with MiXCR, one row per CDR3 protein. The table has about 1.8 million distinct CDR3 sequences, about 49% seen once. The material sequenced was blood. The receptors were sampled from a woman between 35 and 50 years old in good health. CDR3s include the opening cysteine and the closing phenylalanine or tryptophan. D genes are given only for firm matches. Clone sizes are given selectively: once, few, many, or a class where the clone is expanded.

clone size: -
D gene: TRBD2
J gene: TRBJ2-1
V gene: TRBV5-1
CDR3 protein: CASSLGIAGAYNEQFF
CDR3 DNA: TGCGCCAGCAGCTTGGGGATAGCGGGGGCCTACAATGAGCAGTTCTTC

clone size: -
D gene: -
J gene: TRBJ2-5
V gene: TRBV6-6
CDR3 protein: CASSYARLEQYF
CDR3 DNA: TGTGCCAGCAGTTACGCCCGTCTTGAGCAGTACTTC

clone size: -
D gene: TRBD1
J gene: TRBJ2-1
V gene: TRBV4-1
CDR3 protein: CASSHADRDPYNEQFF
CDR3 DNA: TGCGCCAGCAGCCACGCGGACAGGGACCCTTACAATGAGCAGTTCTTC

clone size: -
D gene: -
J gene: TRBJ1-2
V gene: TRBV6-5
CDR3 protein: CASGENYGYTF
CDR3 DNA: TGTGCCAGCGGGGAAAACTATGGCTACACCTTC

clone size: few
D gene: -
J gene: TRBJ1-2
V gene: TRBV7-9
CDR3 protein: CASNHELGPNYGYTF
CDR3 DNA: TGTGCCAGCAACCACGAGCTTGGACCTAACTATGGCTACACCTTC

clone size: -
D gene: -
J gene: TRBJ2-5
V gene: TRBV9
CDR3 protein: CASSPGTMGETQYF
CDR3 DNA: TGTGCCAGCAGCCCAGGGACGATGGGGGAGACCCAGTACTTC

clone size: once
D gene: -
J gene: TRBJ1-5
V gene: TRBV6-5
CDR3 protein: CASSPNPGGNQPQHF
CDR3 DNA: TGTGCCAGCAGCCCAAACCCCGGAGGCAATCAGCCCCAGCATTTT

clone size: -
D gene: -
J gene: TRBJ1-2
V gene: TRBV27
CDR3 protein: CASSLRGSARAAIRNGYTF
CDR3 DNA: TGTGCCAGCAGTTTAAGGGGATCCGCGAGGGCAGCGATTAGAAATGGCTACACCTTC

clone size: -
D gene: TRBD2
J gene: TRBJ2-5
V gene: TRBV7-2
CDR3 protein: CASSPGTSREETQYF
CDR3 DNA: TGTGCCAGCAGCCCCGGGACTAGCAGGGAAGAGACCCAGTACTTC

clone size: -
D gene: -
J gene: TRBJ1-5
V gene: TRBV20-1
CDR3 protein: CSAKVGGQPQHF
CDR3 DNA: TGCAGTGCTAAAGTGGGGGGTCAGCCCCAGCATTTT

clone size: -
D gene: -
J gene: TRBJ1-2
V gene: TRBV20-1
CDR3 protein: CSARDSRRGKGGSYGYTF
CDR3 DNA: TGCAGTGCTAGAGATTCCCGCAGGGGCAAAGGGGGTAGCTATGGCTACACCTTC

clone size: -
D gene: -
J gene: TRBJ2-5
V gene: TRBV5-6
CDR3 protein: CASSFEPTAEEYF
CDR3 DNA: TGTGCCAGCAGCTTCGAACCGACAGCGGAGGAGTACTTC

clone size: -
D gene: -
J gene: TRBJ1-2
V gene: TRBV28
CDR3 protein: CASSLPAFYGYTF
CDR3 DNA: TGTGCCAGCAGTCTCCCGGCCTTTTATGGCTACACCTTC

clone size: -
D gene: -
J gene: TRBJ2-7
V gene: TRBV7-2
CDR3 protein: CASSPGVSPINYEQYF
CDR3 DNA: TGTGCCAGCAGCCCGGGGGTCTCCCCTATAAACTACGAGCAGTACTTC

clone size: -
D gene: TRBD2
J gene: TRBJ2-3
V gene: TRBV29-1
CDR3 protein: CSASSGGPNTQYF
CDR3 DNA: TGCAGCGCTTCTAGCGGGGGGCCCAATACGCAGTATTTT

clone size: few
D gene: TRBD1
J gene: TRBJ1-4
V gene: TRBV6-1
CDR3 protein: CASSLRQGSLAGEKLFF
CDR3 DNA: TGTGCCAGCAGCCTAAGACAGGGATCTTTGGCAGGTGAAAAACTGTTTTTT

clone size: -
D gene: -
J gene: TRBJ1-4
V gene: TRBV5-5
CDR3 protein: CASRSGGANEKLFF
CDR3 DNA: TGTGCCAGCAGGTCGGGGGGGGCTAATGAAAAACTGTTTTTT

clone size: -
D gene: TRBD1
J gene: TRBJ2-7
V gene: TRBV3-1
CDR3 protein: CASSPGQGLFYEQYF
CDR3 DNA: TGTGCCAGCAGCCCCGGACAGGGACTTTTCTACGAGCAGTACTTC

clone size: -
D gene: TRBD1
J gene: TRBJ2-7
V gene: TRBV11-2
CDR3 protein: CASTTGDYEQYF
CDR3 DNA: TGTGCCAGCACGACAGGGGACTACGAGCAGTACTTC

clone size: -
D gene: -
J gene: TRBJ2-1
V gene: TRBV12-3/TRBV12-4
CDR3 protein: CASSHELSYNEQFF
CDR3 DNA: TGTGCCAGCAGCCATGAGCTGAGTTACAATGAGCAGTTCTTC

clone size: -
D gene: -
J gene: TRBJ2-6
V gene: TRBV5-1
CDR3 protein: CASSLPDWSSGANVLTF
CDR3 DNA: TGCGCCAGCAGCCTCCCGGACTGGAGCTCTGGGGCCAACGTCCTGACTTTC

clone size: -
D gene: -
J gene: TRBJ1-2
V gene: TRBV29-1
CDR3 protein: CSVEFWEKGLNYGYTF
CDR3 DNA: TGCAGCGTTGAATTTTGGGAGAAGGGGCTTAACTATGGCTACACCTTC

clone size: -
D gene: TRBD2
J gene: TRBJ2-1
V gene: TRBV20-1
CDR3 protein: CSARDLSSGGVQFF
CDR3 DNA: TGCAGTGCTAGAGATCTGTCTAGCGGGGGGGTTCAGTTCTTC

clone size: -
D gene: TRBD1
J gene: TRBJ2-1
V gene: TRBV12-3/TRBV12-4
CDR3 protein: CASKQGARHEQFF
CDR3 DNA: TGTGCCAGCAAGCAGGGGGCGCGTCATGAGCAGTTCTTC

clone size: -
D gene: TRBD2
J gene: TRBJ2-7
V gene: TRBV20-1
CDR3 protein: CSARSGTSGAYEQYF
CDR3 DNA: TGCAGTGCTAGATCCGGGACTAGCGGCGCCTACGAGCAGTACTTC

clone size: few
D gene: -
J gene: TRBJ1-2
V gene: TRBV10-3
CDR3 protein: CAISASNYGYTF
CDR3 DNA: TGTGCCATCAGTGCATCTAACTATGGCTACACCTTC

clone size: -
D gene: -
J gene: TRBJ2-6
V gene: TRBV9
CDR3 protein: CASTLGALSGANVLTF
CDR3 DNA: TGTGCCAGCACCCTCGGGGCGCTCTCTGGGGCCAACGTCCTGACTTTC

clone size: -
D gene: -
J gene: TRBJ1-5
V gene: TRBV7-2
CDR3 protein: CASRGIGNQPQHF
CDR3 DNA: TGTGCCAGCCGGGGTATAGGTAATCAGCCCCAGCATTTT

clone size: -
D gene: -
J gene: TRBJ1-6
V gene: TRBV3-1
CDR3 protein: CASSPGLEALHF
CDR3 DNA: TGTGCCAGCAGCCCCGGACTTGAGGCCCTCCACTTT